The present T cell receptor beta chain was sequenced within a study of cytomegalovirus exposure and HLA in healthy donors. After removal of 4 bases from V and 2 bases from J, the junction contained 8 bases not matched to a gene. Germline CDR1 SGHNT, CDR2 YYREEE (reference sequence). The CDR3 is 15 residues long. Primers for the PCR totalled 60 Vbeta and 13 Jbeta. Method: immunoSEQ multiplex PCR; TCRdb's copy keeps in-frame clones and lacks some. The sample has 170,000 or so clones, 70% to 80% seen once. Sequenced: PBMCs. The rearrangement uses TRBV5-4 and TRBJ2-5, with 7 bases lining up with TRBD2. The sequence was obtained from a woman between 55 and 75 years old in good health and CMV-seropositive. CDR3 coding DNA: TGTGCCAGCAGCATTGGCGGGAGATCTCAAGAGACCCAGTACTTC. This encodes CASSIGGRSQETQYF.